A selection of T cell receptor beta chains follows, all from one sample in a study of T cells in Graves' hyperthyroidism and ophthalmopathy. MiXCR, applied by TCRdb to the multiplex PCR reads, yields one record per CDR3 protein. The sample records a few hundred thousand distinct CDR3 sequences, roughly 14% being singletons. The sequencing sample was made of blood. The receptors here all came from a young woman with Graves' hyperthyroidism that later progressed to Graves' ophthalmopathy. Both conserved end residues are part of each CDR3. Each record gives: D gene, J gene, clone size, V gene, CDR3 DNA, CDR3 protein. A D gene is named only where the DNA matches it firmly. The size entry is marked missing in some rows and otherwise reads once, few, many or a size class.

>TRBD2|TRBJ2-3|many|TRBV27
TGTGCCAGCAGTTTAAGGCGGGAGGGTAGCACAGATACGCAGTATTTT
CASSLRREGSTDTQYF
>NA|TRBJ1-6|many|TRBV20-1
TGCAGTGCTAGAGTTGGGGTAGGCGTTGGATCACCCCTCCACTTT
CSARVGVGVGSPLHF
>NA|TRBJ2-7|few|TRBV15
TGTGCCACCAGCAGAGATCTATCCTACGCGGAGCAGTACTTC
CATSRDLSYAEQYF
>NA|TRBJ1-2|many|TRBV28
TGTGCCAGCAGTCCAGCAGTCCCCGTCTATGGCTACACCTTC
CASSPAVPVYGYTF
>NA|TRBJ2-5|many|TRBV6-1
TGTGCCAGCAGTGAACCCGGGTACCAAGAGACCCAGTACTTC
CASSEPGYQETQYF
>TRBD2|TRBJ2-3|NA|TRBV28
TGTGCCAGCAGTCCGTCTAGCGGGACCCCTAGCACAGATACGCAGTATTTT
CASSPSSGTPSTDTQYF
>NA|TRBJ2-5|few|TRBV2
TGTGCCAGCAGTGGCGGGTCGGCAGGTCAAGAGACCCAGTACTTC
CASSGGSAGQETQYF
>TRBD2|TRBJ2-1|many|TRBV5-8
TGTGCCAGCAGCCCGGACGGACTAGCGGGAGACGATGAGCAGTTCTTC
CASSPDGLAGDDEQFF
>TRBD2|TRBJ2-1|NA|TRBV20-1
TGCAGTGCTAGAGGCCTAGCGGGGAGAAGCTCCTACAATGAGCAGTTCTTC
CSARGLAGRSSYNEQFF
>TRBD1|TRBJ1-6|few|TRBV20-1
TGCAGTGCTAGAAGGACAGGGTCTAATTCACCCCTCCACTTT
CSARRTGSNSPLHF
>TRBD2|TRBJ2-3|many|TRBV2
TGTGCCAGCAGACGCGGACTAGCCGGTAGCACAGATACGCAGTATTTT
CASRRGLAGSTDTQYF
>NA|TRBJ2-2|few|TRBV18
TGTGCCGGCTCACCGGGGGCTGGGGAGCTGTTTTTT
CAGSPGAGELFF
>TRBD1|TRBJ1-3|few|TRBV27
TGTGCCAGCGGGGGACAGGGCTCTGGAAACACCATATATTTT
CASGGQGSGNTIYF
>NA|TRBJ1-2|many|TRBV28
TGTGCCAGCAGCCGCGGGCAGGGGATAGGGTATGGCTACACCTTC
CASSRGQGIGYGYTF
>NA|TRBJ2-1|once|TRBV7-9
TGTGCCAGCAGCCAAGGGGGGTGGGAGCAGTTCTTC
CASSQGGWEQFF
>NA|TRBJ2-3|many|TRBV18
TGTGCCAGCTCACGAATGGGGGTTATTTCTACAGATACGCAGTATTTT
CASSRMGVISTDTQYF
>TRBD2|TRBJ2-1|many|TRBV11-2
TGTGCCAGCAGCTTACTAGCGGGAGGGTACAATGAGCAGTTCTTC
CASSLLAGGYNEQFF